A selection of T cell receptor beta chains follows, all from one sample in a study of human T cells and chemical hapten exposure. MiXCR, applied by TCRdb to the RACE reads, yields one record per CDR3 protein. The sample has fewer than 40,000 distinct CDR3 sequences, 10% to 15% seen once; the top ten hold about 2.3%. The sequences come from whole blood, collected in connection with sensitization to the hapten diphenylcyclopropenone (DPC). Receptors were obtained from a woman aged 40-49 years with alopecia areata. Some clones in this sample may be carry-over from other donors' samples. Each CDR3 is given with its conserved first and last residue. A D gene is named only where the DNA matches it firmly. Clone sizes are given selectively: once, few, many, or a class where the clone is expanded.

d_call j_call v_call clone_size cdr3_nt cdr3_aa
. TRBJ2-7 TRBV28 few TGTGCCACCGCCTCCTCCTACGAGCAGTACTTC CATASSYEQYF
. TRBJ1-1 TRBV19 many TGTGCCAGTAGTACCTACAGGGTAGAGAACACTGAAGCTTTCTTT CASSTYRVENTEAFF
. TRBJ2-3 TRBV11-1 . TGTGCCAGCAGCACCGGAGGACTACTTAGCACAGATACGCAGTATTTT CASSTGGLLSTDTQYF
. TRBJ2-7 TRBV7-9 many TGTGCCAGCAGCTTAACCCCCGACAGCTACGAGCAGTACTTC CASSLTPDSYEQYF
. TRBJ2-7 TRBV23-1 few TGCGCCAGCAGTCCGTCGAAGAGAAGGGGGAGGTACTCCTACGAGCAGTACTTC CASSPSKRRGRYSYEQYF
. TRBJ2-1 TRBV4-3 many TGCGCCAGCAGCCAAGATCGGGGACATTCCTACAATGAGCAGTTCTTC CASSQDRGHSYNEQFF
. TRBJ2-7 TRBV20-1 many TGCAGTGCTTTGGACAGAGCCGGGTCCTACGAGCAGTACTTC CSALDRAGSYEQYF
. TRBJ2-3 TRBV10-3 few TGTGCCATCAGTGTCCACGCTACTAGCACAGATACGCAGTATTTT CAISVHATSTDTQYF
. TRBJ2-1 TRBV5-5 many TGTGCCAGCGGGAGCCTAGAGAGATACAATGAGCAGTTCTTC CASGSLERYNEQFF
. TRBJ2-1 TRBV28 . TGTGCCAGCAGTTTGCAGCGGGTGGTGCATGAGCAGTTCTTC CASSLQRVVHEQFF
. TRBJ2-7 TRBV28 few TGTGCCAGCAGTTCCCCCGCGGCAGGCGGGGTACCCGAGCAGTACTTC CASSSPAAGGVPEQYF
TRBD2 TRBJ2-3 TRBV4-2 . TGTGCCAGCAGCCAAGGAGGACTAGCATCAGATACGCAGTATTTT CASSQGGLASDTQYF
TRBD2 TRBJ2-3 TRBV10-3 . TGTGCCATCAGGGCTAGCGGGGGAACAGATACGCAGTATTTT CAIRASGGTDTQYF
. TRBJ1-5 TRBV25-1 many TGTGCCAGCGCCTCATTCGACAGCAATCAGCCCCAGCATTTT CASASFDSNQPQHF
. TRBJ2-1 TRBV12-3/TRBV12-4 few TGTGCCAGCAGTCCGGGACTTCTAAACAATGAGCAGTTCTTC CASSPGLLNNEQFF
. TRBJ2-2 TRBV29-1 few TGCAGCGTTGAAGGGGGGGCCCCGAACACCGGGGAGCTGTTTTTT CSVEGGAPNTGELFF
. TRBJ2-3 TRBV10-3 many TGTGCCATCGCAAGCAGCTCAGATACGCAGTATTTT CAIASSSDTQYF
. TRBJ2-4 TRBV29-1 many TGCAGCGTTGCTGCGGGTCTTGGGGTAGCCAAAAACATTCAGTACTTC CSVAAGLGVAKNIQYF
. TRBJ2-1 TRBV7-2 few TGTGCCAGCAGCTCCACCCACACTGGTGAGCAGTTCTTC CASSSTHTGEQFF
TRBD2 TRBJ2-5 TRBV10-3 few TGTGCCTCTCAGCGGGGTCCCGGGGAGACCCAGTACTTC CASQRGPGETQYF
TRBD2 TRBJ2-5 TRBV12-3/TRBV12-4 many TGTGCCAGCAGTTTTAGACTAGCGGTCCAAGAGACCCAGTACTTC CASSFRLAVQETQYF
TRBD2 TRBJ2-1 TRBV7-8 many TGTGCCAGCAGCGTAGCTCTAGTGACTAGCGGTAATGAGCAGTTCTTC CASSVALVTSGNEQFF
TRBD2 TRBJ2-2 TRBV4-1 . TGCGCCAGCAAGTTAGCGGGGGGCATCTACACCGGGGAGCTGTTTTTT CASKLAGGIYTGELFF
. TRBJ2-4 TRBV3-1 . TGTGCCAGCAGCCAGGGCGCCAAAAACATTCAGTACTTC CASSQGAKNIQYF
TRBD2 TRBJ2-1 TRBV5-1 many TGCGCCAGCAGGGAAGCGGGGTCTTACAATGAGCAGTTCTTC CASREAGSYNEQFF
. TRBJ1-2 TRBV12-3/TRBV12-4 few TGTGCCAGCAGGGGCACAGAGACCGCTAACTATGGCTACACCTTC CASRGTETANYGYTF
TRBD2 TRBJ2-3 TRBV2 many TGTGCCAGCAGTATACTAGCGGGAGCCACAGATACGCAGTATTTT CASSILAGATDTQYF
. TRBJ1-1 TRBV7-6 few TGTGCCAGCAGCTTAGGCATTGGGGACTCGAACACTGAAGCTTTCTTT CASSLGIGDSNTEAFF
. TRBJ1-5 TRBV4-1 few TGCGCCAGCAGCCTATACCGGGATCAGCCCCAGCATTTT CASSLYRDQPQHF
. TRBJ2-2 TRBV12-3/TRBV12-4 many TGTGCCAGCAGTCACGGGGAATTGGCCGGGGAGCTGTTTTTT CASSHGELAGELFF
. TRBJ1-2 TRBV14 . TGTGCCAGCAGCCAAGGTCAGACAGATCTATGGAGCTACACCTTC CASSQGQTDLWSYTF
TRBD1 TRBJ1-1 TRBV28 many TGTGCCAGCAGCGGACAGGGTCCGGACACTGAAGCTTTCTTT CASSGQGPDTEAFF
TRBD2 TRBJ2-5 TRBV7-8 few TGTGCCAGCAGCTCTAATTTAGCGGGGGGATACCAAGAGACCCAGTACTTC CASSSNLAGGYQETQYF
TRBD1 TRBJ1-6 TRBV5-1 . TGCGCCAGCAGCTTGCAGGGGGATAATTCACCCCTCCACTTT CASSLQGDNSPLHF
. TRBJ2-1 TRBV7-2 few TGTGCCAGCAGCTTAGAAGGCCTAGCGGAGCAGTTCTTC CASSLEGLAEQFF
. TRBJ1-2 TRBV29-1 . TGCAGCGTCCAATGGACGGCTGCTTATGGCTACACCTTC CSVQWTAAYGYTF
TRBD1 TRBJ1-2 TRBV28 . TGTGCCAGCAGTTTTCATCGGACAGGGACCTATGGCTACACCTTC CASSFHRTGTYGYTF
TRBD2 TRBJ2-4 TRBV2 few TGTGCCAGCCTCAAGCGGGAGGGGGCCAAAAACATTCAGTACTTC CASLKREGAKNIQYF
. TRBJ2-1 TRBV27 . TGTGCCAGCAGTTTATCCGGACAGAACAATGAGCAGTTCTTC CASSLSGQNNEQFF
. TRBJ2-1 TRBV29-1 . TGCAGCGTGGCCCCGGACACAGGGTATTCGTTCTTC CSVAPDTGYSFF
TRBD2 TRBJ2-1 TRBV11-2 few TGTGCCAGCAGCTCGCTTGGCGGGAGGACGATAAGGCAGTTCTTC CASSSLGGRTIRQFF
. TRBJ2-1 TRBV11-2 few TGTGCCAGCAGCTTATCCTGGACAGCCACCAATGAGCAGTTCTTC CASSLSWTATNEQFF
. TRBJ2-7 TRBV27 . TGTGCCAGCAGTTTAGGAGGAAAGGGCGAGCAGTACTTC CASSLGGKGEQYF
. TRBJ2-1 TRBV19 many TGTGCCAGTAGTATACAGGGGAACAGCGAGCAGTTCTTC CASSIQGNSEQFF
. TRBJ2-5 TRBV20-1 . TGCAGTGCTAGTAGGGGTAGCGACTACCAAGAGACCCAGTACTTC CSASRGSDYQETQYF